This TCR beta chain emerged from a study of T cells after yellow fever vaccination. The study, taken as a whole, reports: Relatively few clonotypes were ones that appeared in both CD4 and CD8 compartments.

This clonotype was found many times. The antigen remains unidentified. From germline, CDR1 is SGHRS and CDR2 YFSETQ. V trimming: 1 base; J trimming: 2 bases; junction bases outside the gene matches: 5. The CDR3 contains 16 residues. TCRdb reprocessed the 5' RACE reads via MiXCR and lists one record per CDR3 protein. The repertoire holds 100,000 to 150,000 distinct CDR3 sequences, with about 7% as singletons. The chain couples TRBV5-1 to TRBJ2-1; the match to TRBD2 covers 8 bases. This clonotype was sampled from a man aged 18 to 29 who received the YFV17D yellow fever vaccine. The source was CD4+ T cells sorted from PBMCs, collected approximately 11 days after the first yellow fever vaccination. The CDR3 loop reads CASSLFLAGTYNEQFF. In nucleotides, the CDR3 is TGCGCCAGCAGCTTGTTTCTAGCGGGCACCTACAATGAGCAGTTCTTC.